The next 9 T cell receptor gamma chains were all read from a single sample in a study of gamma-delta chains in newborns, infants, children. TCRdb re-called clones from the reads using CATT. This repertoire shows roughly 3,500 gamma-chain clones, roughly two thirds found once; its top ten account for 15% to 20%. Sequences were obtained from blood. These receptors were obtained from a child who was a newborn, infant or young child, either healthy, febrile or measles-vaccinated (not recorded which).

V and J are TRGV4 and TRGJ1 or TRGJ2. TCRdb leaves out the J gene; it was filled in here by matching the DNA to germline. CDR3 length: 14 amino acids. The junction had 9 bases not matched to a gene; V was cut back by 2 bases and J by 5 bases. Germline CDR1 reads EGSTGY; CDR2 reads YDSYTSSV. CDR3 protein: CATWDAWSDYKKLF. Here the CDR3 DNA reads TGTGCCACCTGGGATGCGTGGAGCGATTATAAGAAACTCTTT.

A few counts support this clone. CDR3 in DNA: TGTGCCTTGTGGGAGGCGCAGAGACCAGACGATAAGAAACTCTTT. Protein: CALWEAQRPDDKKLF. J is TRGJ1 or TRGJ2 and V is TRGV9. Here the J gene was assigned by germline matching of the DNA, as TCRdb has none. The CDR3 consists of 15 residues. The V and J ends lost 2 bases and 8 bases, in that order; junction bases with no gene match: 15. Germline V gene lookup returns CDR1 GITISATS and CDR2 ISYDGTV (reference sequence).

The chain is built from TRGV4 and TRGJ1 or TRGJ2. The J gene was not available in TCRdb and was assigned here by matching the DNA to germline segments. With 1 base clipped from V and 6 bases from J, the junction kept 9 bases outside the gene matches. CDR3 length: 14 residues. Germline lookup yields CDR1 EGSTGY and CDR2 YDSYTSSV. As DNA, the CDR3 is TGTGCCACCTGGGATGGTGTTTTAATTTATAAGAAACTCTTT. Translated: CATWDGVLIYKKLF.

The J gene was recorded as TRGJP2; no V gene was called. The CDR3 consists of 12 residues. The CDR3 reads CALWEGDWIKTF. Here the CDR3 DNA reads TGTGCCTTGTGGGAAGGAGATTGGATCAAGACGTTT.

V is TRGV2 and J is TRGJ1 or TRGJ2. Since TCRdb gives no J gene, matching the DNA to germline was used here to assign it. V lost 6 bases, J lost 6 bases, and 5 bases stayed unmatched. Germline V lookup: CDR1 EGSNGY, CDR2 YDSYNSKV. The CDR3 sequence is 11 residues long. CDR3 amino acids: CATWFGYKKLF. The DNA of the CDR3 is TGTGCCACCTGGTTTGGTTATAAGAAACTCTTT.

V and J are TRGV2 and TRGJ1 or TRGJ2. TCRdb gives no J gene; it was assigned here by matching the DNA to germline. This CDR3 spans 13 amino acids. The germline V gene encodes CDR1 EGSNGY and CDR2 YDSYNSKV. V lost 0 bases and J lost 9; bases outside the gene matches: 8. The DNA of the CDR3 is TGTGCCACCTGGGACGGGCTGGGCCTTAAGAAACTCTTT. Its translation is CATWDGLGLKKLF.

The gene calls are TRGV4 and TRGJP1. The J gene, left out of TCRdb, was set here by checking the DNA against germline. Germline V lookup: CDR1 EGSTGY, CDR2 YDSYTSSV. CDR3 length: 15 amino acids. V lost 8 bases and J lost 1; bases outside the gene matches: 10. The DNA of the CDR3 is TGTGCCACCTCCTGTCCCCTTACCACTGGTTGGTTCAAGATATTT. It yields the protein CATSCPLTTGWFKIF.

This clone has just a few counts. Other DNA sequences of this sample code for an identical CDR3. The chain couples TRGV4 to TRGJ1 or TRGJ2. Here the J gene was assigned by germline matching of the DNA, as TCRdb has none. J lost 6 bases, V lost 4 bases, and 9 bases had no gene match. Germline V gene lookup returns CDR1 EGSTGY and CDR2 YDSYTSSV. CDR3 length: 13 residues. CDR3: CATWDGRGYKKLF. The CDR3 DNA follows: TGTGCCACCTGGGACGGGCGCGGTTATAAGAAACTCTTT.

This CDR3 reads CATWDRLGFKKLF. CDR3 nucleotide sequence: TGTGCCACCTGGGACAGGCTCGGGTTCAAGAAACTCTTT. This chain connects TRGV5 to TRGJ1 or TRGJ2. The J gene was not available in TCRdb and was assigned here by matching the DNA to germline segments. This CDR3 spans 13 amino acids. The V and J ends lost 0 bases and 10 bases, in that order; junction bases with no gene match: 9. Germline values: CDR1 VINAFY, CDR2 YDVSNSKD.